This TCR beta chain was documented in a study of blood T cell repertoires in COVID-19 (dated by TCRdb to 2020 to 2022). About the full investigation: The collaborator samples originated in the United States, Italy and Spain and spanned the acute and convalescent phases of COVID-19. The dataset comprised deeply sampled blood TCRbeta repertoires from subjects exposed to, actively infected with, or recovered from COVID-19. The prospective study material was composed of cDNA or gDNA derived from T cells, B-cell-depleted T cells, or PBMCs. Sample metadata almost always included a de-identified subject ID, COVID-19 status, age in years and sex. Where available, HLA class I and class II types were taken from metadata supplied by the sample provider and were not determined by assay-based typing. The repertoires were released in a freely available public database meant as a resource for research on the immune response to SARS-CoV-2. The samples were drawn from the first 160 participants of the ongoing ImmuneRACE study and from over a thousand subjects provided by 6 global collaborators.

At one collaborating source in Seattle, patients were enrolled during active infection and were followed longitudinally through the course of disease. Collaborating institutions collected whole blood in K2EDTA tubes following their own protocols. For TCRbeta analysis, collaborator samples were shipped as frozen whole blood, as isolated PBMCs, or as DNA extracted from either sample type. The immunoSEQ Assay, a bias-controlled multiplex PCR, was used to amplify TCRbeta CDR3 regions from genomic DNA. As for how the authors treated the data: Nucleated cell counts per sample were estimated from amplification of reference gene primers within the assay. To quantify the absolute abundance of each unique TCRbeta CDR3 rearrangement, sequence reads were collapsed and filtered. For each sample, productive Simpson clonality was calculated as the square root of Simpson's diversity index across productive rearrangements. Entries here come from immuneACCESS through TCRdb and include only in-frame sequences with V and J called. Some clones fail to appear in such tables; in the studies checked, an unresolved V gene covers under half of the shortfall, and the cause of the remainder is unknown. V and J calls and clone size come straight from that table; D and trimming were deduced from the DNA. The sample has roughly 230,000 clones on record, 80% to 95% of them singletons. The ten largest clones represent roughly 0.79% of the sample.

Details on this clone: No cognate antigen has been identified for it. No much larger clone is present one base from it, and per-base qualities are unavailable.

CDR1 is given as SEHNR and CDR2 as FQNEAQ, both from the germline V gene (reference sequence). The CDR3 goes from the cysteine to the phenylalanine over 18 residues. The sequence is cut down to CDR3 DNA, 54 bases in frame from base 1. The V end loses 2 bases and the J end loses 1 base, and a stretch of 17 bases separates them. General study outcomes and caveats: Clinical and demographic metadata were provided uncurated, with the amount varying by source and participant.

Sequences were obtained from peripheral blood. This chain is built from TRBV7-9 and TRBJ2-2; matching of 6 bases hints at TRBD1 as the D gene. The source of this sequence is a man between 25 and 39 years old with COVID-19, enrolled during active disease. The CDR3 corresponds to CASSLFPHRVRNTGELFF. The DNA sequence follows: TGTGCCAGCAGCTTATTCCCCCACAGGGTGCGGAACACCGGGGAGCTGTTTTTT.